The 20 T cell receptor beta chains given below trace back to one sample, sequenced in a study of T-cell memory formation after mild COVID-19. Using its own MiXCR run on the 5' RACE reads, TCRdb lists one record per CDR3 protein. In the table there are about 140,000 distinct CDR3 sequences, 11% to 15% of which are singletons. Sequencing input: PBMCs or a T cell subset sorted from them (not recorded which). These receptors were obtained from an adult woman who had mild COVID-19 (a few samples of this study predate the infection). Cell type and time point are not known.

This clonotype turned up a few times. V gene TRBV4-2 combines with J gene TRBJ2-1; 11 bases line up with TRBD1. The V and J ends lost 4 bases and 5 bases, in that order; junction bases with no gene match: 7. This CDR3 is 16 amino acids long. Germline-derived CDR1 and CDR2 are LGHNA and YNFKEQ. The chain's CDR3 is CASSRTGGMGNNEQFF. The CDR3 bases are TGTGCCAGCAGCCGGACAGGGGGCATGGGAAACAATGAGCAGTTCTTC.

V and J are TRBV30 and TRBJ1-1; TRBD1 is a possible D gene (5 bases). CDR1 GTSNPN and CDR2 SVGIG come from the germline V gene (reference sequence). The V end was cut by 7 bases, the J end by 11 bases, with 14 bases between. This CDR3 contains 10 residues. CDR3 nucleotide sequence: TGTGCCTCGTTCTGGGGGAGGGCTTTCTTT. The encoded protein is CASFWGRAFF. Variable domain in full (rest from reference TRBV30 and TRBJ1-1): SQTIHQWPATLVQPVGSPLSLECTVEGTSNPNLYWYRQAAGRGLQLLFYSVGIGQISSEVPQNLSASRPQDRQFILSSKKLLLSDSGFYLCASFWGRAFFGQGTRLTVV.

This clonotype has at least ten counts. V is TRBV4-3 and J is TRBJ2-7; 9 nucleotides align to TRBD1. The CDR3 covers 14 residues. Losses at the gene ends were 1 base for V and 7 bases for J; bases not matched to a gene: 5. CDR1 and CDR2 from the germline V gene are LGHNA and YSLEER. The chain's CDR3 is CASSQGDRAGEQYF. Here the CDR3 DNA reads TGCGCCAGCAGCCAAGGGGACAGGGCGGGGGAGCAGTACTTC.

The gene calls are TRBV11-2 and TRBJ1-1, with D perhaps matching TRBD1 (5 bases). The CDR3 is 14 residues long. CDR1 and CDR2 from the germline V gene are SGHAT and FQNNGV. Trimming removed 2 bases at V and 5 bases at J, with 12 bases between. The CDR3 DNA is TGTGCCAGCAGCTTATTGCCGGGGGGAACTGAAGCTTTCTTT. As protein: CASSLLPGGTEAFF.

V gene TRBV11-2 combines with J gene TRBJ1-6; possible D gene TRBD1, 5 bases. Germline V lookup: CDR1 SGHAT, CDR2 FQNNGV. V shed 0 bases and J shed 5 bases, with 14 bases lying between them. This CDR3 is 17 amino acids long. CDR3: CASSLDGWGGHNSPLHF. The CDR3 DNA follows: TGTGCCAGCAGCTTAGATGGATGGGGGGGACATAATTCACCCCTCCACTTT.

The chain links TRBV21-1 to TRBJ1-2; TRBD1 is the table's D call, not checked against the DNA. TRBV21-1 is a known pseudogene. The CDR3 loop spans 12 amino acids. The CDR3 here is CASNLTGDGYTF. The CDR3 coding sequence is TGTGCCAGCAACCTAACAGGGGATGGCTACACCTTC.

In its sample, this clonotype was seen a few times. The chain joins TRBV5-6 to TRBJ1-1, with D hard to call. The CDR3 is made up of 14 amino acids. V lost 2 bases to trimming and J lost 1 base, with 9 bases between them. Germline V CDR1 and CDR2: SGHDT, YYEEEE. CDR3 coding DNA: TGTGCCAGCAGCTTTCTCGCCCGGAACACTGAAGCTTTCTTT. Its translation: CASSFLARNTEAFF.

The rearrangement uses TRBV28 and TRBJ2-2; D is possibly TRBD2 (5 bases). Trimming pared 6 bases from V and 2 bases from J, leaving 16 bases between. The CDR3 length is 16 residues. Germline V lookup: CDR1 MDHEN, CDR2 SYDVKM. The CDR3: CASSHGTSLNTGELFF. For the CDR3, the DNA is TGTGCCAGCAGCCACGGAACTAGTTTAAACACCGGGGAGCTGTTTTTT.

The chain is built from TRBV6-2 or TRBV6-3 and TRBJ2-7; 9 positions agree with TRBD2. This CDR3 spans 13 amino acids. J lost 5 bases, V lost 6 bases, and 5 bases had no gene match. CDR1 and CDR2 (germline): MNHEY, SVGEGT. CDR3 nucleotide sequence: TGTGCCAGCAGGGTTAGCGGGAGCGACGAGCAGTACTTC. Amino acids: CASRVSGSDEQYF.

J is TRBJ1-6 and V is TRBV7-8; D is uncertain. Germline V gene lookup returns CDR1 SGHVS and CDR2 FQNEAQ. The ends were cut back, 7 bases at V and 4 bases at J, with 14 bases in the middle. CDR3 length: 15 residues. In DNA, the CDR3 is TGTGCCAGCACCTCACCCGACCCATATAATTCACCCCTCCACTTT. This encodes CASTSPDPYNSPLHF.

This chain links TRBV7-6 with TRBJ2-1; 7 bases fit TRBD1. V shed 7 bases, J shed 0 bases, and the junction held 15 bases outside the gene matches. Germline lookup yields CDR1 SGHVS and CDR2 FNYEAQ. The CDR3 runs to 18 residues. In DNA, the CDR3 is TGTGCCAGCACCCAACGACCTCCGGGACAGCTCTCCTACAATGAGCAGTTCTTC. Translated, it gives CASTQRPPGQLSYNEQFF.

This clonotype was counted between two and nine times. This CDR3 is CASSLTRRREQFF. DNA for the CDR3: TGTGCCAGCAGCTTAACTCGGAGGAGGGAGCAGTTCTTC. The rearrangement joins TRBV7-6 to TRBJ2-1; D is possibly TRBD2 (5 bases). The CDR3 runs 13 residues. Germline V gene lookup returns CDR1 SGHVS and CDR2 FNYEAQ. Trimming took 2 bases from V and 10 from J, leaving 12 bases between them.

This clonotype appeared many times. The chain couples TRBV20-1 to TRBJ2-5; TRBD2 aligns across 7 bases. CDR3 size: 16 residues. The V gene end was trimmed by 1 base and the J gene end by 0 bases; junction bases not matched to a gene: 8. CDR1 and CDR2 (germline): DFQATT, SNEGSKA (reference sequence). CDR3 bases: TGCAGTGCTAGAGCGTTTGGAGCGGGGCACCAAGAGACCCAGTACTTC. Translating it yields CSARAFGAGHQETQYF.

This clonotype was seen a few times. V is TRBV7-9 and J is TRBJ2-5, with a possible D match to TRBD1 (7 bases). This CDR3 has 15 amino acids. Trimming stripped 5 bases from V and 4 bases from J, with 17 bases between. CDR1 is SEHNR and CDR2 is FQNEAQ in the germline V gene (reference sequence). CDR3 nucleotide sequence: TGTGCCAGCAGCCCACCGGAGGGGGCTCGAGAGACCCAGTACTTC. Protein product: CASSPPEGARETQYF.

V is TRBV4-2 and J is TRBJ2-7; no clear D. The CDR3 totals 17 residues. Trimming removed 4 bases from V and 1 base from J, with 20 bases in between. The germline V gene has CDR1 LGHNA and CDR2 YNFKEQ. For the CDR3, the DNA is TGTGCCAGCAGCCCAGTCTCCTCGGACGGTACGTCCTACGAGCAGTACTTC. Amino acid sequence: CASSPVSSDGTSYEQYF.

V usage is TRBV12-3 or TRBV12-4 and J usage is TRBJ2-7; 11 nucleotides align to TRBD2. This CDR3 comprises 15 residues. V was clipped by 6 bases and J by 4 bases; unmatched bases: 8. CDR3 sequence reads: CASSHSGRGRYEQYF. DNA for the CDR3: TGTGCCAGCAGCCATAGCGGGAGGGGTCGGTACGAGCAGTACTTC.

The CDR3 spells CASSQFSTDNTEAFF. The CDR3, as DNA: TGCGCCAGCAGCCAATTCTCGACAGACAACACTGAAGCTTTCTTT. The rearrangement uses TRBV4-1 and TRBJ1-1, with TRBD1 as a possible D gene (5 bases). CDR1 and CDR2 from the germline V gene are MGHRA and YSYEKL. The V end lost 2 bases, the J end lost 2 bases, and 12 bases lay between the germline ends. The CDR3 is 15 residues long.

This clonotype appeared a few times. V usage is TRBV7-9 and J usage is TRBJ2-7; tentatively, D is TRBD1 (5 bases). V lost 4 bases and J 3 bases, leaving 10 bases between the germline ends. The CDR3 runs to 13 residues. Germline values: CDR1 SEHNR, CDR2 FQNEAQ (reference sequence). This CDR3 reads CASSSNTGYEQYF. CDR3 DNA sequence: TGTGCCAGCAGCTCTAACACAGGCTACGAGCAGTACTTC.

The sample holds a few counts of this clonotype. V and J are TRBV7-3 and TRBJ1-1; perhaps TRBD1 as D (5 bases). V dropped 5 bases and J dropped 0 bases, with 13 bases sitting between them. Germline values: CDR1 SGHTA, CDR2 FQGTGA. CDR3 length equals 15 residues. CDR3 bases: TGTGCCAGCAGCGAAACGGGGCAGATGAACACTGAAGCTTTCTTT. Translating it yields CASSETGQMNTEAFF.

This chain connects TRBV12-3 or TRBV12-4 to TRBJ2-3; either TRBD1 or TRBD2 may fit D (7 bases each). The germline V and J ends were trimmed by 6 bases and 2 bases, with 30 bases remaining between them. There are 20 residues in the CDR3. The CDR3 sequence: CASSPRWSLRGRASTDTQYF. The CDR3 DNA is TGTGCCAGCAGCCCACGATGGAGCCTCAGGGGGAGGGCCTCCACAGATACGCAGTATTTT.